A single sample is the source of the 2 T cell receptor beta chains below, sequenced in a study of T cell responses to AZD1222 COVID-19 vaccine. Assay: immunoSEQ multiplex PCR; the TCRdb copy retains only in-frame clones and omits some. In the table there are 200,000 to 250,000 clones, roughly 94% of which are singletons. Sample: peripheral blood, taken 28 days after the second dose of the MenACWY control vaccine. The receptors stem from an adult who received the MenACWY meningococcal vaccine as a control.

This clone turned up a few times. The chain links TRBV20-1 to TRBJ1-6; 10 positions agree with TRBD1. Germline CDR1 is DFQATT and CDR2 is SNEGSKA (reference sequence). The V segment lost 3 bases and the J segment 10 bases; nucleotides outside the gene matches: 6. This CDR3 spans 14 amino acids. The CDR3: CSASPGTGDSPLHF. The CDR3 DNA sequence: TGCAGTGCTAGTCCCGGGACAGGGGACTCACCCCTCCACTTT.

The rearrangement links TRBV11-2 to TRBJ2-5; D might be TRBD1 (6 bases). Trimming left V 5 bases short and J 3 bases short, with 13 bases between. The CDR3 sequence is 14 residues long. The germline V gene has CDR1 SGHAT and CDR2 FQNNGV. CDR3 residues: CASSALRGKETQYF. The CDR3 region has the DNA TGTGCCAGCAGCGCGCTCAGGGGAAAAGAGACCCAGTACTTC.